These T cell receptor beta chains were read from a single sample in a study of Graves' ophthalmopathy and Graves' hyperthyroidism. TCRdb reprocessed the multiplex PCR reads via MiXCR and lists one record per CDR3 protein. This table has over 650,000 distinct CDR3 sequences, 35% to 45% appearing once. The sequencing sample was made of peripheral blood. These receptors all stem from an adult man with Graves' ophthalmopathy. CDR3s include the opening cysteine and the closing phenylalanine or tryptophan. The order of the fields is D gene, J gene, V gene, clone size, CDR3 protein, CDR3 DNA. The D gene is left open where the match is weak. Some rows have no size entry. The others give once, few or many, or a class for an expanded clone.

D: -
J: TRBJ1-3
V: TRBV5-5
size: many
CDR3: CASRPGPNSGNTIYF
DNA: TGTGCCAGCAGGCCTGGACCGAACTCTGGAAACACCATATATTTT

D: TRBD1
J: TRBJ2-1
V: TRBV2
size: few
CDR3: CASRSGQGNNEQFF
DNA: TGTGCCAGCAGATCGGGACAGGGGAACAATGAGCAGTTCTTC

D: -
J: TRBJ1-5
V: TRBV7-3
size: once
CDR3: CASSLNPGPTKGAQHF
DNA: TGTGCCAGCAGCTTAAACCCTGGACCGACCAAGGGGGCCCAGCATTTT

D: -
J: TRBJ2-6
V: TRBV12-5
size: -
CDR3: CASGLVLGANVLTF
DNA: TGTGCTAGTGGTTTGGTACTGGGGGCCAACGTCCTGACTTTC

D: -
J: TRBJ1-3
V: TRBV29-1
size: many
CDR3: CSVEGGDLENTIYF
DNA: TGCAGCGTTGAAGGGGGGGACCTTGAAAACACCATATATTTT

D: -
J: TRBJ1-1
V: TRBV3-1
size: -
CDR3: CASSQVNSLNTEAFF
DNA: TGTGCCAGCAGCCAAGTCAACAGTCTGAACACTGAAGCTTTCTTT

D: -
J: TRBJ1-5
V: TRBV10-3
size: -
CDR3: CASSEYSAGGNQPQHF
DNA: TGTGCCAGCAGTGAATATTCGGCAGGGGGCAATCAGCCCCAGCATTTT

D: -
J: TRBJ2-6
V: TRBV11-2
size: many
CDR3: CASSLARMAGSGGANVLTF
DNA: TGTGCCAGCAGCTTAGCCCGAATGGCGGGGAGTGGTGGGGCCAACGTCCTGACTTTC

D: TRBD1
J: TRBJ1-2
V: TRBV29-1
size: -
CDR3: CSVAGQGDSYGYTF
DNA: TGCAGCGTCGCGGGACAGGGGGATTCCTATGGCTACACCTTC

D: -
J: TRBJ2-7
V: TRBV7-2
size: -
CDR3: CASSLEFGAGELYEQYF
DNA: TGTGCCAGCAGCTTAGAATTTGGGGCCGGGGAGCTGTACGAGCAGTACTTC

D: TRBD2
J: TRBJ2-2
V: TRBV12-3/TRBV12-4
size: -
CDR3: CASSLSGGRANTGELFF
DNA: TGTGCCAGCAGTTTATCCGGCGGGAGGGCGAACACCGGGGAGCTGTTTTTT

D: -
J: TRBJ1-4
V: TRBV7-2
size: -
CDR3: CASSPLEATNEKLFF
DNA: TGTGCCAGCTCACCGTTAGAGGCAACTAATGAAAAACTGTTTTTT

D: -
J: TRBJ2-7
V: TRBV25-1
size: -
CDR3: CASSAAGARDLYEQYF
DNA: TGTGCCAGCAGTGCTGCAGGCGCTAGAGACTTATACGAGCAGTACTTC

D: -
J: TRBJ1-2
V: TRBV11-2
size: many
CDR3: CASRPNAANYGYTF
DNA: TGTGCCAGCAGACCCAACGCAGCCAACTATGGCTACACCTTC

D: TRBD1
J: TRBJ1-1
V: TRBV19
size: -
CDR3: CASSTISGTGVTNTEAFF
DNA: TGTGCCAGTAGTACCATCAGCGGGACAGGGGTCACCAACACTGAAGCTTTCTTT

D: -
J: TRBJ1-3
V: TRBV6-4
size: -
CDR3: CASSDSSETFLGGNTIYF
DNA: TGTGCCAGCAGTGACTCGTCGGAAACCTTCTTGGGAGGAAACACCATATATTTT

D: TRBD2
J: TRBJ2-2
V: TRBV7-2
size: -
CDR3: CASSLVAGGVLFF
DNA: TGTGCCAGCAGCTTAGTAGCGGGAGGTGTGCTGTTTTTT

D: -
J: TRBJ2-2
V: TRBV19
size: many
CDR3: CASSPRTGELFF
DNA: TGTGCCAGTAGTCCTCGTACCGGGGAGCTGTTTTTT

D: -
J: TRBJ2-5
V: TRBV29-1
size: -
CDR3: CSATGYQETQYF
DNA: TGCAGCGCGACGGGGTACCAAGAGACCCAGTACTTC

D: -
J: TRBJ1-5
V: TRBV4-3
size: -
CDR3: CASSQDWSRAVGQPQHF
DNA: TGCGCCAGCAGCCAAGATTGGTCCAGGGCGGTAGGTCAGCCCCAGCATTTT

D: -
J: TRBJ1-2
V: TRBV5-1
size: -
CDR3: CASSSNPDNWVSGYTF
DNA: TGCGCCAGCAGCTCGAACCCGGACAATTGGGTTAGTGGCTACACCTTC

D: -
J: TRBJ1-2
V: TRBV7-8
size: many
CDR3: CASSLGTAGGGYGYTF
DNA: TGTGCCAGCAGCTTAGGCACTGCGGGGGGGGGCTATGGCTACACCTTC

D: TRBD1
J: TRBJ1-1
V: TRBV20-1
size: many
CDR3: CSARTGVSNTEAFF
DNA: TGCAGTGCTAGGACAGGGGTTTCGAACACTGAAGCTTTCTTT

D: TRBD1
J: TRBJ2-7
V: TRBV29-1
size: -
CDR3: CSVPGQAYEQYF
DNA: TGCAGCGTTCCGGGACAGGCCTACGAGCAGTACTTC

D: -
J: TRBJ2-2
V: TRBV10-3
size: many
CDR3: CAISESQGSSNTGELFF
DNA: TGTGCCATCAGTGAGTCGCAGGGTAGTTCGAACACCGGGGAGCTGTTTTTT

D: -
J: TRBJ1-2
V: TRBV20-1
size: -
CDR3: CSASTRGYGYTF
DNA: TGCAGTGCTAGCACGCGTGGCTATGGCTACACCTTC

D: TRBD1
J: TRBJ2-7
V: TRBV2
size: many
CDR3: CASSGQGAGEQYF
DNA: TGTGCCAGCAGCGGACAGGGGGCAGGCGAGCAGTACTTC

D: -
J: TRBJ1-5
V: TRBV7-2
size: many
CDR3: CASSLGSGANQPQHF
DNA: TGTGCCAGCAGCTTAGGTTCAGGGGCTAATCAGCCCCAGCATTTT

D: TRBD1
J: TRBJ1-6
V: TRBV11-2
size: -
CDR3: CASSLVGGDRNSPLHF
DNA: TGTGCCAGCAGCTTAGTTGGAGGGGACAGGAATTCACCCCTCCACTTT

D: TRBD2
J: TRBJ2-7
V: TRBV2
size: -
CDR3: CASSEAVASGEQQYF
DNA: TGTGCCAGCAGTGAAGCCGTGGCTAGCGGGGAGCAGCAGTACTTC

D: TRBD2
J: TRBJ2-5
V: TRBV11-2
size: few
CDR3: CASSSGREVGETQYF
DNA: TGTGCCAGCAGCTCGGGCCGGGAGGTGGGGGAGACCCAGTACTTC

D: TRBD1
J: TRBJ1-1
V: TRBV9
size: many
CDR3: CASSATDRENEAFF
DNA: TGTGCCAGCAGCGCGACGGACAGGGAGAATGAAGCTTTCTTT

D: TRBD2
J: TRBJ2-5
V: TRBV7-9
size: -
CDR3: CASSFGTAGGTQYF
DNA: TGTGCCAGCAGCTTCGGGACAGCGGGGGGGACCCAGTACTTC

D: -
J: TRBJ1-5
V: TRBV7-6
size: many
CDR3: CASTPQGCNQPQHF
DNA: TGTGCCAGCACCCCACAGGGATGCAATCAGCCCCAGCATTTT

D: TRBD2
J: TRBJ2-2
V: TRBV2
size: -
CDR3: CAGTLDMGGTGELFF
DNA: TGTGCCGGCACCCTGGACATGGGGGGGACCGGGGAGCTGTTTTTT

D: TRBD1
J: TRBJ1-3
V: TRBV7-9
size: once
CDR3: CASSLATTGSSGNTIYF
DNA: TGTGCCAGCAGCTTAGCGACGACAGGGTCATCTGGAAACACCATATATTTT

D: -
J: TRBJ1-1
V: TRBV24-1
size: -
CDR3: CATMGDPYTEAFF
DNA: TGTGCCACCATGGGGGACCCGTACACTGAAGCTTTCTTT

D: TRBD1
J: TRBJ1-2
V: TRBV19
size: few
CDR3: CASSLQQGVYGYTF
DNA: TGTGCCAGTAGTCTCCAACAGGGGGTATATGGCTACACCTTC

D: -
J: TRBJ1-4
V: TRBV19
size: few
CDR3: CASSIALEEKLFF
DNA: TGTGCCAGTAGTATAGCCCTAGAGGAAAAACTGTTTTTT

D: TRBD1
J: TRBJ1-2
V: TRBV10-2
size: many
CDR3: CASSADRVGYTF
DNA: TGCGCCAGCAGCGCGGACAGGGTTGGCTACACCTTC

D: TRBD1
J: TRBJ2-5
V: TRBV7-2
size: many
CDR3: CASSLAPGTGQETQYF
DNA: TGTGCCAGCAGCTTAGCCCCCGGGACAGGGCAAGAGACCCAGTACTTC

D: -
J: TRBJ1-1
V: TRBV19
size: -
CDR3: CASSKETWTPEAFF
DNA: TGTGCCAGTAGTAAAGAAACGTGGACCCCTGAAGCTTTCTTT